A selection of T cell receptor beta chains follows, all from one sample in a study of T cells after posttransplantation cyclophosphamide. The table came from immunoSEQ multiplex PCR; TCRdb's copy has only in-frame clones and leaves some out. The repertoire consists of more than 35,000 clones, none detected only once. The sequenced material came from PBMCs. These TCRs come from a man between 50 and 59 years old in good health, CMV-negative, and a related stem cell transplant donor. The CDR3 runs from the conserved cysteine through the conserved F or W. A D gene is named only where the DNA matches it firmly. The size entry is marked missing in some rows and otherwise reads once, few, many or a size class.

cdr3_nt: TGTGCCAGCAGCGCGGCAGGGTACGGAAACACCATATATTTT
cdr3_aa: CASSAAGYGNTIYF
d_call: NA
cdr3_length: 14
j_call: TRBJ1-3
v_call: TRBV7-2
clone_size: many

cdr3_nt: TGCGCCAGCAGCTCGTCGACAGGGGGCACAGATACGCAGTATTTT
cdr3_aa: CASSSSTGGTDTQYF
d_call: TRBD1
cdr3_length: 15
j_call: TRBJ2-3
v_call: TRBV5-1
clone_size: few

cdr3_nt: TGTGCCAGCAGCTTAGGGGGGGTTCAGCCCCAGCATTTT
cdr3_aa: CASSLGGVQPQHF
d_call: NA
cdr3_length: 13
j_call: TRBJ1-5
v_call: TRBV7-9
clone_size: many

cdr3_nt: TGCGCCAGCAGCTTTCAGGAGACCCAGTACTTC
cdr3_aa: CASSFQETQYF
d_call: NA
cdr3_length: 11
j_call: TRBJ2-5
v_call: TRBV5-1
clone_size: few

cdr3_nt: TGTGCCAGTAGTATCTCCTCCCGCGGGAATCAGCCCCAGCATTTT
cdr3_aa: CASSISSRGNQPQHF
d_call: NA
cdr3_length: 15
j_call: TRBJ1-5
v_call: TRBV19
clone_size: many

cdr3_nt: TGTGCCAGCAGATTAGCGGGAGGAGATACGCAGTATTTT
cdr3_aa: CASRLAGGDTQYF
d_call: TRBD2
cdr3_length: 13
j_call: TRBJ2-3
v_call: TRBV27
clone_size: many

cdr3_nt: TGCGCCAGCAGCCTTAGAACCCCTTCGAGGGAAAAACTGTTTTTT
cdr3_aa: CASSLRTPSREKLFF
d_call: NA
cdr3_length: 15
j_call: TRBJ1-4
v_call: TRBV5-1
clone_size: many

cdr3_nt: TGCGCCAGCAGCCAAGGTACAGGGGGTCGTAGCTACGAGCAGTACTTC
cdr3_aa: CASSQGTGGRSYEQYF
d_call: TRBD1
cdr3_length: 16
j_call: TRBJ2-7
v_call: TRBV4-1
clone_size: many

cdr3_nt: TGTGCCAGCGAACAGGGGGTCAGTGCGCCACTCCACTTT
cdr3_aa: CASEQGVSAPLHF
d_call: TRBD1
cdr3_length: 13
j_call: TRBJ1-6
v_call: TRBV6-6
clone_size: many

cdr3_nt: TGCGCCAGCAGCTTGGGGGGGCGGGCAGTCTCCTACAATGAGCAGTTCTTC
cdr3_aa: CASSLGGRAVSYNEQFF
d_call: NA
cdr3_length: 17
j_call: TRBJ2-1
v_call: TRBV5-1
clone_size: NA